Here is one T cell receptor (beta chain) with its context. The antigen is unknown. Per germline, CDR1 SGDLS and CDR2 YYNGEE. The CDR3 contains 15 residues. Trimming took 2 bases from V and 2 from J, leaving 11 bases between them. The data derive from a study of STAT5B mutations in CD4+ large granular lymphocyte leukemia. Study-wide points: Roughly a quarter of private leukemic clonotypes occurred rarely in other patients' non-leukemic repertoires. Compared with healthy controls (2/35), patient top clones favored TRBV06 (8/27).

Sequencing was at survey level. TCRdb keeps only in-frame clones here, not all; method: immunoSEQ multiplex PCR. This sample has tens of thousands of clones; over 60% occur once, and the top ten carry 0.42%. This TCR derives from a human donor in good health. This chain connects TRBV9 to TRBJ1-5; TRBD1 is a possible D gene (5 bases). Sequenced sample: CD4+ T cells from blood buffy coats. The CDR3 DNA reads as TGTGCCAGCAGCGTGGGAGGGGCTGGCAATCAGCCCCAGCATTTT. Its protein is CASSVGGAGNQPQHF.